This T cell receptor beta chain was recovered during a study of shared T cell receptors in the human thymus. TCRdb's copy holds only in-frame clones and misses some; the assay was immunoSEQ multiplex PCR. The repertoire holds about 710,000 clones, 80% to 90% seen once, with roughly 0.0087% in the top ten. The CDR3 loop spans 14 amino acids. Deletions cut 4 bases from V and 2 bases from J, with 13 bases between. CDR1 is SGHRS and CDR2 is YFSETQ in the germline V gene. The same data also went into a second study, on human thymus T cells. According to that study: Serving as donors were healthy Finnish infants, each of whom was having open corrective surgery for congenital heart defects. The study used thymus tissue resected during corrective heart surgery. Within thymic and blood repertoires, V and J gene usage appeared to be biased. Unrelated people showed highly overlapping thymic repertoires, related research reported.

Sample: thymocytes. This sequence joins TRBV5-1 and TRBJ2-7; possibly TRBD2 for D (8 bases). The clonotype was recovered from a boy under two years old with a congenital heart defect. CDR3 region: CASSPGGTAYEQYF. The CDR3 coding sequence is TGCGCCAGCAGCCCGGGGGGGACAGCCTACGAGCAGTACTTC. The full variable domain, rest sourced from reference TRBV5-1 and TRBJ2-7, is KAGVTQTPRYLIKTRGQQVTLSCSPISGHRSVSWYQQTPGQGLQFLFEYFSETQRNKGNFPGRFSGRQFSNSRSEMNVSTLELGDSALYLCASSPGGTAYEQYFGPGTRLTVT.